The 11 T cell receptor beta chains presented below share a single source sample, sequenced in a study of identifying expanded T cells in peripheral blood. TCRdb's table, derived via immunoSEQ multiplex PCR, lists solely in-frame clones and lacks some. The sample comprises 70,000 to 100,000 clones, 88% of which are singletons, and about 20% rests with the top ten. Sequenced material: blood. These receptors were taken from a person aged 18 to 75 in good health.

V usage is TRBV7-2 and J usage is TRBJ2-5; TRBD2 agrees at 10 bases. The CDR3 sequence is 16 residues long. Trimming at V came to 5 bases and at J to 5 bases, leaving 11 bases not matched to a gene. Germline V gives CDR1 SGHTA, CDR2 FQGNSA. The CDR3 coding sequence is TGTGCCAGCAGCCCTCGTACTAGCGGGGTTAGGGAGACCCAGTACTTC. Amino acid sequence: CASSPRTSGVRETQYF.

The chain is built from TRBV12-5 and TRBJ1-1; D is uncertain. V was cut by 1 base and J by 1 base, with 4 bases left in between. This CDR3 spans 13 amino acids. The V gene's germline CDR1 is LGHNT and CDR2 FRNRAP. The CDR3: CASGLEQNTEAFF. In DNA, the CDR3 is TGTGCTAGTGGTTTGGAGCAGAACACTGAAGCTTTCTTT.

The J gene is TRBJ1-2, the V gene TRBV29-1; D uncertain. V lost 5 bases and J lost 4, with 20 bases in between. Looked up from germline, CDR1 is SQVTM and CDR2 is ANQGSEA. The CDR3 has 15 amino acids. In DNA form, the CDR3 reads TGCAGCGTTCGGGGTAGGGTAGGGAGGGTCTATGGCTACACCTTC. It codes for CSVRGRVGRVYGYTF.

This rearrangement joins TRBV4-3 to TRBJ1-2; D is unclear. The germline V gene encodes CDR1 LGHNA and CDR2 YSLEER. CDR3 length equals 15 residues. V was pared by 0 bases and J by 9 bases, with 17 bases between. CDR3 nucleotide sequence: TGCGCCAGCAGCCAAGATCTTTTACCGTCTGCCAGCTACACCTTC. Translating it yields CASSQDLLPSASYTF.

The CDR3 DNA sequence: TGTGCCAGCAGCTTAGCACAGGGTCGAGGGGAGCAGTACTTC. Translating it yields CASSLAQGRGEQYF. The V gene is TRBV7-7, the J gene TRBJ2-7; D may be TRBD1 (6 bases). Looked up from germline, CDR1 is SSHAT and CDR2 is FNYEAQ (reference sequence). The ends were cut back, 0 bases at V and 7 bases at J, with 13 bases in the middle. The CDR3 has 14 amino acids. Full variable domain (rest looked up from reference TRBV7-7 and TRBJ2-7): GAGVSQSPRYKVTKRGQDVTLRCDPISSHATLYWYQQALGQGPEFLTYFNYEAQPDKSGLPSDRFSAERPEGSISTLTIQRTEQRDSAMYRCASSLAQGRGEQYFGPGTRLTVT.

The J gene is TRBJ2-3, the V gene TRBV29-1; TRBD2 matches 9 bases. The CDR3 totals 13 residues. Germline assignment: CDR1 SQVTM and CDR2 ANQGSEA. V was pared by 4 bases and J by 5 bases, with 4 bases of the junction left unmatched. The CDR3 loop reads CSVGLAVGDTQYF. For the CDR3, the DNA is TGCAGCGTTGGACTAGCGGTAGGAGATACGCAGTATTTT.

This CDR3 reads CASSQPPSGYYNEQFF. CDR3 in DNA: TGTGCCAGCAGCCAACCGCCTAGCGGATATTACAATGAGCAGTTCTTC. The V and J genes are TRBV7-9 and TRBJ2-1; 7 positions match TRBD2. V was clipped by 5 bases and J by 4 bases; unmatched bases: 11. CDR1 SEHNR and CDR2 FQNEAQ come from the germline V gene (reference sequence). This CDR3 has 16 amino acids.

The rearrangement links TRBV5-1 to TRBJ2-6, with a tentative D call TRBD1 (5 bases). Trimming pared 1 base from V and 0 bases from J, leaving 11 bases between. Germline values: CDR1 SGHRS, CDR2 YFSETQ. The CDR3 is made up of 17 amino acids. The DNA for the CDR3 is TGCGCCAGCAGCTTGCAGGGTTCACACTCTGGGGCCAACGTCCTGACTTTC. Its translation is CASSLQGSHSGANVLTF.

As DNA, the CDR3 is TGTGCCAGCACCGACCTACCCCTCAATGAGCAGTTCTTC. It is translated as CASTDLPLNEQFF. The chain has TRBV28 and TRBJ2-1, with unresolved D. Germline CDR1 is MDHEN and CDR2 is SYDVKM. Trimming left V 7 bases short and J 6 bases short, with 13 bases between. CDR3 size: 13 residues. Filled out from reference TRBV28 and TRBJ2-1, the complete variable domain reads DVKVTQSSRYLVKRTGEKVFLECVQDMDHENMFWYRQDPGLGLRLIYFSYDVKMKEKGDIPEGYSVSREKKERFSLILESASTNQTSMYLCASTDLPLNEQFFGPGTRLTVL.

V is TRBV18 and J is TRBJ1-1, with D unclear. Trimming removed 5 bases from V and 5 bases from J, with 30 bases in between. The germline V gene encodes CDR1 KGHSH and CDR2 LQKENI. The CDR3 is 19 residues long. This CDR3 reads CASSATPSGTGVSRTEAFF. The CDR3 bases are TGTGCCAGCTCAGCCACGCCCAGTGGAACTGGGGTTTCGAGAACTGAAGCTTTCTTT.

This chain connects TRBV5-1 to TRBJ2-3; no clear D gene. Germline V gene sequence: CDR1 SGHRS, CDR2 YFSETQ. V gave up 4 bases and J gave up 4 bases, with 13 bases separating them. This CDR3 is built from 14 residues. The DNA of the CDR3 is TGCGCCAGCAGCCTGGGTGTGGCGGCAGATACGCAGTATTTT. Encoded protein: CASSLGVAADTQYF.